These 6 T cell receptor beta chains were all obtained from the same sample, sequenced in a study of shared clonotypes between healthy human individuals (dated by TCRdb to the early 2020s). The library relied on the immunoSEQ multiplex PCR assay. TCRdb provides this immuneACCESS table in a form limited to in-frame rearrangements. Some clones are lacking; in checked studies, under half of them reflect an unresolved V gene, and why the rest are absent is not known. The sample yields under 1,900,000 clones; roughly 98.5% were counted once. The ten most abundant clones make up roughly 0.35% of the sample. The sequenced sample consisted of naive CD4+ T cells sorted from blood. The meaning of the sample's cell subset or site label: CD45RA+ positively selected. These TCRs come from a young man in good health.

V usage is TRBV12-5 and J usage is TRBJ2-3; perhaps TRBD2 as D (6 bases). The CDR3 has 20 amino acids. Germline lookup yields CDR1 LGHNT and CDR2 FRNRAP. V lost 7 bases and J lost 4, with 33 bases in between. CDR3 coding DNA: TGTGCTAGTGCCGCGGGGAACCGGGCCGTAAATCCTAGGGCGGCAGATACGCAGTATTTT. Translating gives CASAAGNRAVNPRAADTQYF.

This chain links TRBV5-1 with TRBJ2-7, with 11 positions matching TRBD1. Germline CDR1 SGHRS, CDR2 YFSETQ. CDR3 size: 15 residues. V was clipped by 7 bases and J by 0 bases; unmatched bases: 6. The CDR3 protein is CASSGGTGGSYEQYF. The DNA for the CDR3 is TGCGCCAGCTCCGGAGGGACAGGGGGCTCCTACGAGCAGTACTTC. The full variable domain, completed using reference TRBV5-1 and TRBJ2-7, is KAGVTQTPRYLIKTRGQQVTLSCSPISGHRSVSWYQQTPGQGLQFLFEYFSETQRNKGNFPGRFSGRQFSNSRSEMNVSTLELGDSALYLCASSGGTGGSYEQYFGPGTRLTVT.

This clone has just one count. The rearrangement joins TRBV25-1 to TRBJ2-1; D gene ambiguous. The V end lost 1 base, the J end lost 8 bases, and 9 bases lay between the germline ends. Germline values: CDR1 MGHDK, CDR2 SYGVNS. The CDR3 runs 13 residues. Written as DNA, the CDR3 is TGTGCCAGCAGTGAATTGGTAGCCCATGAGCAGTTCTTC. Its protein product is CASSELVAHEQFF.

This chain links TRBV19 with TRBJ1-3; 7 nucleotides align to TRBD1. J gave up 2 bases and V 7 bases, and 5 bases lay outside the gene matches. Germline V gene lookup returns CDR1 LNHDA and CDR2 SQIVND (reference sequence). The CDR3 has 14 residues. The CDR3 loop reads CASKQGLAGNTIYF. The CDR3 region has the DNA TGTGCCAGTAAACAGGGGTTGGCTGGAAACACCATATATTTT. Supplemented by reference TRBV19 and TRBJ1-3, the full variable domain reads DGGITQSPKYLFRKEGQNVTLSCEQNLNHDAMYWYRQDPGQGLRLIYYSQIVNDFQKGDIAEGYSVSREKKESFPLTVTSAQKNPTAFYLCASKQGLAGNTIYFGEGSWLTVV.

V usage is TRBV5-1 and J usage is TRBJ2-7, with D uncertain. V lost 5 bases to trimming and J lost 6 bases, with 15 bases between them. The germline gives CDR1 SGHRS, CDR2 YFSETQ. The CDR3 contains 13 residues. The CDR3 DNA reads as TGCGCCAGCAGACTCTTACGCGACTCCGAGCAGTACTTC. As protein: CASRLLRDSEQYF. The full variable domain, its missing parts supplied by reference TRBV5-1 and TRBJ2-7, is KAGVTQTPRYLIKTRGQQVTLSCSPISGHRSVSWYQQTPGQGLQFLFEYFSETQRNKGNFPGRFSGRQFSNSRSEMNVSTLELGDSALYLCASRLLRDSEQYFGPGTRLTVT.

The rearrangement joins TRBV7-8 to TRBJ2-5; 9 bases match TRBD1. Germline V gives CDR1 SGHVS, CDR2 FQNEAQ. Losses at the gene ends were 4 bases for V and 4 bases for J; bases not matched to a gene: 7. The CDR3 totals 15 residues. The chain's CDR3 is CASSSSTGGRETQYF. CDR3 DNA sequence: TGTGCCAGCAGCTCGTCAACAGGGGGCAGAGAGACCCAGTACTTC.